A selection of T cell receptor beta chains follows, all from one sample in a study of blood T cell repertoires in COVID-19. The protocol was immunoSEQ multiplex PCR, while the TCRdb copy is restricted to in-frame clones and leaves out a portion. The sample holds 220,000 or so clones; 82% are singletons and the top ten take approximately 3.6%. Specimen: PBMCs or T cells enriched from blood (not recorded which). All receptors come from a woman aged 55-69 years who had recovered from COVID-19. The CDR3 runs from the conserved cysteine through the conserved F or W. The order of the fields is D gene, clone size, J gene, V gene, CDR3 protein, CDR3 DNA. D genes are given only for firm matches. Size is stated for part of the rows, as once, few or many counts, or as a class when the clone is expanded.

>NA|NA|TRBJ1-3|TRBV7-2
CASSLMTFAGNTIYF
TGTGCCAGCAGCTTAATGACTTTTGCTGGAAACACCATATATTTT
>TRBD1|NA|TRBJ1-6|TRBV6-5
CASSYSWQGGSPLHF
TGTGCCAGCAGTTACTCTTGGCAGGGGGGTTCACCCCTCCACTTT
>TRBD1|NA|TRBJ2-5|TRBV5-6
CASSFRGQGGQETQYF
TGTGCCAGCAGCTTCCGCGGACAGGGGGGACAAGAGACCCAGTACTTC
>NA|NA|TRBJ2-6|TRBV6-5
CASSRTAGANVLTF
TGTGCCAGCAGCAGGACTGCCGGGGCCAACGTCCTGACTTTC
>TRBD1|NA|TRBJ1-4|TRBV11-2
CASRQGQGINEKLFF
TGTGCCAGCAGACAAGGACAGGGGATAAATGAAAAACTGTTTTTT
>TRBD1|NA|TRBJ1-2|TRBV18
CASSNEDRAYGYTF
TGTGCCAGCTCAAACGAGGACAGGGCGTATGGCTACACCTTC
>NA|few|TRBJ1-4|TRBV29-1
CSVWGATNEKLFF
TGCAGCGTCTGGGGGGCAACTAATGAAAAACTGTTTTTT
>NA|NA|TRBJ1-1|TRBV12-3/TRBV12-4
CASSTWATEAFF
TGTGCCAGCAGCACGTGGGCCACTGAAGCTTTCTTT
>NA|NA|TRBJ1-5|TRBV5-1
CASSLHGVPNQPQHF
TGCGCCAGCAGCTTACACGGGGTTCCCAATCAGCCCCAGCATTTT
>TRBD1|NA|TRBJ1-2|TRBV7-8
CASSFNGQGNGYTF
TGTGCCAGCAGCTTTAACGGACAGGGTAACGGCTACACCTTC
>TRBD1|NA|TRBJ2-7|TRBV29-1
CSVERGTGDYEQYF
TGCAGCGTTGAACGAGGGACAGGGGACTACGAGCAGTACTTC
>NA|few|TRBJ1-6|TRBV7-9
CASSPGTEGNPLHF
TGTGCCAGCAGCCCAGGGACGGAGGGGAACCCCCTCCACTTT
>TRBD1|NA|TRBJ1-5|TRBV6-4
CASSDADRYLNQPQHF
TGTGCCAGCAGTGACGCGGACAGGTACCTTAATCAGCCCCAGCATTTT
>NA|NA|TRBJ2-7|TRBV11-2
CASSSQTGWEYEQYF
TGTGCCAGCAGCTCTCAGACAGGTTGGGAGTACGAGCAGTACTTC
>NA|NA|TRBJ1-2|TRBV18
CASSPFADRPSNYGYTF
TGTGCCAGCTCACCATTTGCGGACAGACCTTCTAACTATGGCTACACCTTC
>NA|NA|TRBJ1-2|TRBV11-2
CASSLGPDSYGYTF
TGTGCCAGCAGCTTAGGCCCAGACTCCTATGGCTACACCTTC
>TRBD1|NA|TRBJ1-5|TRBV23-1
CASSQGQGREVLENQPQHF
TGCGCCAGCAGTCAAGGACAGGGACGGGAGGTTTTGGAGAATCAGCCCCAGCATTTT
>NA|NA|TRBJ1-3|TRBV10-3
CAISESTGNTIYF
TGTGCCATCAGTGAGAGCACTGGAAACACCATATATTTT
>NA|NA|TRBJ1-2|TRBV7-2
CASSLVADRTNGYTF
TGTGCCAGCAGCTTAGTCGCCGACAGGACGAATGGCTACACCTTC
>NA|NA|TRBJ1-1|TRBV19
CASSMGRIHTEAFF
TGTGCCAGTAGTATGGGCAGAATACACACTGAAGCTTTCTTT
>NA|NA|TRBJ1-2|TRBV7-2
CASSPSGSPYGYTF
TGTGCCAGCAGTCCCTCGGGGAGTCCCTATGGCTACACCTTC
>NA|NA|TRBJ2-3|TRBV15
CATSEWSTDTQYF
TGTGCCACCAGCGAGTGGAGCACAGATACGCAGTATTTT
>TRBD2|NA|TRBJ2-2|TRBV19
CATRLLAGETGELFF
TGTGCCACCAGGCTCTTAGCGGGAGAGACCGGGGAGCTGTTTTTT
>TRBD1|NA|TRBJ1-5|TRBV5-4
CASSFTGTGINQPQHF
TGTGCCAGCAGCTTTACCGGGACAGGGATCAATCAGCCCCAGCATTTT
>NA|few|TRBJ1-3|TRBV7-2
CASSSTGSGNTIYF
TGTGCCAGCAGCTCTACAGGGTCTGGAAACACCATATATTTT
>TRBD1|NA|TRBJ1-4|TRBV29-1
CSVRDWGQGPNEKLFF
TGCAGCGTCCGAGACTGGGGACAGGGCCCTAATGAAAAACTGTTTTTT
>TRBD1|once|TRBJ1-1|TRBV11-2
CASSFTQGAVNTEAFF
TGTGCCAGCAGCTTCACGCAGGGGGCAGTGAACACTGAAGCTTTCTTT
>TRBD1|NA|TRBJ1-2|TRBV5-5
CASSPGGVFRYGYTF
TGTGCCAGCAGCCCAGGGGGCGTTTTTCGGTATGGCTACACCTTC
>TRBD1|NA|TRBJ1-5|TRBV6-5
CASSQTTGGFQPQHF
TGTGCCAGCAGTCAAACGACAGGGGGTTTTCAGCCCCAGCATTTT
>TRBD2|once|TRBJ2-3|TRBV3-1/TRBV3-2
CASKVTSGGTDTQYF
TGTGCCAGCAAGGTTACTAGCGGGGGCACAGATACGCAGTATTTT
>NA|NA|TRBJ1-5|TRBV27
CASSLVASADSNQPQHF
TGTGCCAGCAGTCTTGTAGCCTCGGCCGATAGCAATCAGCCCCAGCATTTT
>TRBD1|NA|TRBJ1-3|TRBV6-1
CASSHRDRVGNTIYF
TGTGCCAGCAGCCACCGGGACAGGGTTGGAAACACCATATATTTT
>NA|NA|TRBJ2-7|TRBV29-1
CSVEDWGRGREQYF
TGCAGCGTTGAAGATTGGGGCAGGGGTAGGGAGCAGTACTTC
>NA|NA|TRBJ2-5|TRBV7-2
CASSLGGSQETQYF
TGTGCCAGCAGCTTAGGGGGCAGTCAAGAGACCCAGTACTTC
>NA|NA|TRBJ1-3|TRBV7-9
CASQAGAGNTIYF
TGTGCCAGTCAAGCAGGGGCAGGAAACACCATATATTTT
>NA|NA|TRBJ1-5|TRBV18
CASSSAGVGNQPQHF
TGTGCCAGCTCATCGGCCGGGGTGGGCAATCAGCCCCAGCATTTT
>TRBD1|NA|TRBJ1-6|TRBV5-4
CASSQDRWNSPLHF
TGTGCCAGCAGCCAGGACAGGTGGAATTCACCCCTCCACTTT
>NA|NA|TRBJ1-1|TRBV15
CATTRGLTGNTEAFF
TGTGCCACCACAAGAGGGCTCACTGGGAACACTGAAGCTTTCTTT
>NA|NA|TRBJ2-3|TRBV6-1
CASSEGLVGDTQYF
TGTGCCAGCAGTGAAGGGCTGGTTGGAGATACGCAGTATTTT
>TRBD1|NA|TRBJ2-7|TRBV10-2
CASSVGTGAYEQYF
TGCGCCAGCAGTGTCGGGACAGGGGCCTACGAGCAGTACTTC
>TRBD1|NA|TRBJ1-3|TRBV19
CASRVAGGGGNTIYF
TGTGCCAGTAGAGTCGCAGGGGGCGGTGGAAACACCATATATTTT
>TRBD1|NA|TRBJ1-4|TRBV29-1
CSILGQGFEKLFF
TGCAGCATTCTGGGACAGGGGTTTGAAAAACTGTTTTTT
>NA|NA|TRBJ1-2|TRBV25-1
CASSEVTANYGYTF
TGTGCCAGCAGTGAGGTGACAGCTAACTATGGCTACACCTTC
>NA|NA|TRBJ2-7|TRBV12-3/TRBV12-4
CASSLIGSHEQYF
TGTGCCAGCAGTTTAATCGGGTCCCACGAGCAGTACTTC
>TRBD2|NA|TRBJ2-7|TRBV6-1
CASSERAGSDEQYF
TGTGCCAGCAGTGAAAGAGCGGGAAGCGACGAGCAGTACTTC
>NA|once|TRBJ1-6|TRBV27
CASSLGLTYNSPLHF
TGTGCCAGCAGTTTAGGGCTTACCTATAATTCACCCCTCCACTTT
>NA|NA|TRBJ1-2|TRBV5-1
CASSLGRELGLNYGYTF
TGCGCCAGCAGCTTGGGAAGGGAATTGGGGCTTAACTATGGCTACACCTTC
>TRBD2|NA|TRBJ2-1|TRBV7-6
CASSSEIAGGSNEQFF
TGTGCCAGCAGCTCGGAAATAGCGGGAGGCTCCAATGAGCAGTTCTTC
>NA|NA|TRBJ2-5|TRBV30
CAWTPAATLGGTQYF
TGTGCCTGGACCCCCGCGGCGACACTAGGGGGGACCCAGTACTTC